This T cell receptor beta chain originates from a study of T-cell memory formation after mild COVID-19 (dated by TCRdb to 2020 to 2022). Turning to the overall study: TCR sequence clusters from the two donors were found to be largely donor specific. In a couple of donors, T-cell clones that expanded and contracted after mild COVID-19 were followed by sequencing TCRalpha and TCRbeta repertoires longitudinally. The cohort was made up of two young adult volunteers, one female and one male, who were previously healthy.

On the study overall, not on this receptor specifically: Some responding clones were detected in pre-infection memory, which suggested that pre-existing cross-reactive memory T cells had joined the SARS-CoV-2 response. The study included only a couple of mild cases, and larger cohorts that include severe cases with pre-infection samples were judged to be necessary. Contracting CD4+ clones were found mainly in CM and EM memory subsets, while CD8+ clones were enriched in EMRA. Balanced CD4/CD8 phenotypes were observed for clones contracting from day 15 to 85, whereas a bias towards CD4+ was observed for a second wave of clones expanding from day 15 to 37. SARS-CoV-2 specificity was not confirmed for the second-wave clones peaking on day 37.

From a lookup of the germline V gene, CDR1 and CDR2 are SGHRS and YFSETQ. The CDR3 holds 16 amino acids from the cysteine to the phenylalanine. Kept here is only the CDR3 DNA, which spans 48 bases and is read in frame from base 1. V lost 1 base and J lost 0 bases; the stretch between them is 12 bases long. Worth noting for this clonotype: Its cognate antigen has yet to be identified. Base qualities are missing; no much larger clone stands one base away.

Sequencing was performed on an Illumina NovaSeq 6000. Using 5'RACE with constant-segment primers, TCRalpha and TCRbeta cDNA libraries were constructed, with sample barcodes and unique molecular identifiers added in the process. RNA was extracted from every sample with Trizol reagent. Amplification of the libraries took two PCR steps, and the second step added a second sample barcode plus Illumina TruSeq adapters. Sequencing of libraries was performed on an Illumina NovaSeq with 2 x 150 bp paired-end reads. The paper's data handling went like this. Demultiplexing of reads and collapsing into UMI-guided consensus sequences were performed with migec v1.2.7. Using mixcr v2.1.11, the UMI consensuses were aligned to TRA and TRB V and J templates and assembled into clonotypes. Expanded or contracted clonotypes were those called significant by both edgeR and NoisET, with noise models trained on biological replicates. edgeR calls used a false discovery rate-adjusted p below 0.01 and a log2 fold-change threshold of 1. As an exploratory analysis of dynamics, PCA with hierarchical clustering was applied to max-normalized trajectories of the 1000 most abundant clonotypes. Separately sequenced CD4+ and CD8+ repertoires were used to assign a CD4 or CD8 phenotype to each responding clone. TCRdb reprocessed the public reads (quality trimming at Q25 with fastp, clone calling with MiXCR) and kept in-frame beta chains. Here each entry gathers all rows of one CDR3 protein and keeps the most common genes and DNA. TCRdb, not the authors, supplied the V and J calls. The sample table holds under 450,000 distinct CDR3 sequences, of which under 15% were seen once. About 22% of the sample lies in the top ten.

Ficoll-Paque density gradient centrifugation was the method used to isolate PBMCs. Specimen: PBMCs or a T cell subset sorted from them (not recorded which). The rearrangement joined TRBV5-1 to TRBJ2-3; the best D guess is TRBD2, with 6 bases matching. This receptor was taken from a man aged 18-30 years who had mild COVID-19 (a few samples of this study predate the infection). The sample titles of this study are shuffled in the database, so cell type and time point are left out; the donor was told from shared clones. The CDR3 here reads CASSLLPSVSTDTQYF. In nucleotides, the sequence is TGCGCCAGCAGCTTGTTGCCTAGCGTGAGCACAGATACGCAGTATTTT.